Below, 18 T cell receptor beta chains from the same sample are listed, as sequenced in a study of T cells in Graves' hyperthyroidism and ophthalmopathy. There were TCR beta CDR3 regions amplified from RNA transcripts. Primed by the HTBI set, a first-round RT-PCR was run on the TCR CDR3. TCRdb re-called the multiplex PCR reads with MiXCR, one entry per CDR3 protein. The data contain around 350,000 distinct CDR3 sequences, about 20% of them singletons. What was sequenced was blood. All receptors come from a woman under 30 with Graves' hyperthyroidism.

This clonotype has a count of ten or more. This chain connects TRBV20-1 to TRBJ1-5; the match to TRBD1 covers 10 bases. Trimming removed 3 bases from V and 5 bases from J; junction bases left unmatched: 1. Germline loops: CDR1 DFQATT, CDR2 SNEGSKA (reference sequence). The CDR3 extends over 13 amino acids. The CDR3 protein is CSARGTGDQPQHF. The CDR3 nucleotides are TGCAGTGCTAGGGGGACAGGGGATCAGCCCCAGCATTTT.

The V and J genes are TRBV6-1 and TRBJ1-5, with 12 bases aligning to TRBD1. The germline V gene has CDR1 MNHNS and CDR2 SASEGT. Trimming cost V 4 bases and J 7 bases; bases outside gene matches: 8. The CDR3 is 16 amino acids. This CDR3 is CASSARDRGLGQPQHF. In DNA, the CDR3 is TGTGCCAGCAGTGCCCGGGACAGGGGGCTGGGACAGCCCCAGCATTTT.

Many counts were recorded for this clonotype. This chain joins TRBV20-1 and TRBJ2-7; 7 positions match TRBD2. This CDR3 has 15 amino acids. Unmatched junction bases numbered 10, after V lost 3 bases and J lost 2 bases. Germline values: CDR1 DFQATT, CDR2 SNEGSKA (reference sequence). In nucleotides, the CDR3 is TGCAGTGCTAGTAGCCCTAGCGGAGTTACCTACGAGCAGTACTTC. Translation gives CSASSPSGVTYEQYF.

The table lists this clonotype with many counts. The chain couples TRBV28 to TRBJ2-7, with D perhaps matching TRBD1 or TRBD2 (6 bases each). Per the germline V gene, CDR1 is MDHEN and CDR2 is SYDVKM. Trimming took off 1 base at V and 7 bases at J, with 14 bases between the two ends. The CDR3 loop spans 14 amino acids. CDR3 bases: TGTGCCAGCAGTTTATTACCGGGGGCGTGGGAGCAGTACTTC. It encodes CASSLLPGAWEQYF.

In this sample, this clonotype turned up many times. The chain couples TRBV10-1 to TRBJ2-5; a weak D match, TRBD1 (6 bases). The CDR3 length is 12 residues. V was trimmed by 4 bases and J by 5 bases, leaving 8 bases between them. Per germline, CDR1 WNHNN and CDR2 SYGVQD (reference sequence). CDR3 sequence (DNA): TGCGCCAGCAGTGGGGGGCTGGAGACCCAGTACTTC. Encoded protein: CASSGGLETQYF.

With respect to this clonotype: A much larger clone is a single base away; this may be a read error. The chain's CDR3 is CSVISNTEACF. The CDR3 bases are TGCAGCGTTATTTCGAACACTGAAGCTTGCTTT. This chain uses TRBV29-1 with TRBJ1-1, with no clear D. The CDR3 runs 11 residues. Germline V gene data show CDR1 as SQVTM and CDR2 as ANQGSEA.

The gene calls are TRBV11-1 and TRBJ1-3; no reliable D call. CDR1 and CDR2 from the germline V gene are SGHAT and FQDESV (reference sequence). This CDR3 has 15 amino acids. V was clipped by 3 bases and J by 0 bases, with 9 bases between them. This chain's CDR3 is CASSFDGNSGNTIYF. The CDR3 bases are TGTGCCAGCAGCTTCGACGGCAACTCTGGAAACACCATATATTTT.

This chain connects TRBV6-1 to TRBJ1-3, with unresolved D. Germline CDR1 MNHNS, CDR2 SASEGT. This CDR3 spans 15 amino acids. V gave up 0 bases and J gave up 3 bases, with 9 bases separating them. The CDR3 is CASSEAQAVGNTIYF. CDR3 nucleotide sequence: TGTGCCAGCAGTGAAGCGCAGGCCGTTGGAAACACCATATATTTT.

This clonotype was observed at least ten times. The chain employs TRBV12-3 or TRBV12-4 and TRBJ2-7; 9 positions match TRBD1. The V segment lost 4 bases and the J segment 2 bases; nucleotides outside the gene matches: 6. The CDR3 loop spans 15 amino acids. The CDR3 is CASSSRQGETYEQYF. For the CDR3, the DNA is TGTGCCAGCAGTTCACGACAGGGGGAGACCTACGAGCAGTACTTC.

This clonotype was detected ten times or more. V gene TRBV6-1 combines with J gene TRBJ2-2; TRBD2 matches 8 bases. The CDR3 contains 17 residues. The V gene's germline CDR1 is MNHNS and CDR2 SASEGT. With V trimmed by 4 bases and J by 2 bases, 9 bases remained unmatched. The chain's CDR3 is CASSVFSGELNTGELFF. The DNA of the CDR3 is TGTGCCAGCAGTGTATTTAGCGGGGAACTAAACACCGGGGAGCTGTTTTTT.

This clonotype was seen a few times. The chain employs TRBV2 and TRBJ2-2; D unresolved. Looked up from germline, CDR1 is SNHLY and CDR2 is FYNNEI. The germline V and J ends were trimmed by 10 bases and 1 base, with 16 bases remaining between them. This CDR3 region has 15 residues. Here the CDR3 DNA reads TGTGCCACATCCTTGTTAGAAGAGAACACCGGGGAGCTGTTTTTT. Its protein is CATSLLEENTGELFF.

This clonotype came up many times. This sequence joins TRBV6-1 and TRBJ1-1; TRBD1 might be the D (5 bases). The germline CDR1 and CDR2 sequences are MNHNS and SASEGT. This CDR3 comprises 13 residues. V was trimmed by 3 bases and J by 4 bases, leaving 9 bases between them. DNA for the CDR3: TGTGCCAGCAGTGAGGCGGGGCTCACTGAAGCTTTCTTT. It encodes CASSEAGLTEAFF.

CDR3 protein: CASSPRPPEAFF. CDR3 nucleotide sequence: TGTGCCAGCTCACCTCGGCCTCCCGAAGCTTTCTTT. V and J are TRBV18 and TRBJ1-1; D ambiguous. V was clipped by 3 bases and J by 8 bases, with 10 bases between them. The germline CDR1 and CDR2 sequences are KGHSH and LQKENI. This CDR3 comprises 12 residues. Full variable domain (remainder filled in from reference TRBV18 and TRBJ1-1): NAGVMQNPRHLVRRRGQEARLRCSPMKGHSHVYWYRQLPEEGLKFMVYLQKENIIDESGMPKERFSAEFPKEGPSILRIQQVVRGDSAAYFCASSPRPPEAFFGQGTRLTVV.

The chain joins TRBV12-5 to TRBJ2-7, with D maybe TRBD2 (6 bases). V lost 1 base, J lost 4 bases, and 20 bases lay in between. This CDR3 is built from 17 residues. CDR1 LGHNT and CDR2 FRNRAP come from the germline V gene. The CDR3 nucleotides read TGTGCTAGTGGTTTGGACGTACTAGGCGGAGGGAATTACGAGCAGTACTTC. This gives the protein CASGLDVLGGGNYEQYF.

This clonotype was seen many times. The chain carries TRBV12-3 or TRBV12-4 and TRBJ1-2; 7 positions match TRBD1. The CDR3 contains 14 residues. V trimming: 3 bases; J trimming: 4 bases; junction bases outside the gene matches: 5. In DNA, the CDR3 is TGTGCCAGCAGTTTCCGGGACAGTGTCTATGGCTACACCTTC. This encodes CASSFRDSVYGYTF.

Worth noting for this clonotype: It may be a read error: a sequence one base away is much more abundant. The CDR3 DNA sequence: TGTGCCAGCGGTGAACGCCCCCAGGGGTCCTACGAGCAGTACTTC. Translation: CASGERPQGSYEQYF. The chain joins TRBV6-1 to TRBJ2-7; a possible D gene is TRBD1 (6 bases). CDR1 and CDR2 from the germline V gene are MNHNS and SASEGT. The length of the CDR3 is 15 residues.

This clonotype showed up just a few times. This chain uses TRBV19 with TRBJ1-5; D is perhaps TRBD1 (6 bases). CDR1 and CDR2 (germline): LNHDA, SQIVND (reference sequence). V lost 10 bases and J 0 bases, leaving 19 bases between the germline ends. The CDR3 is 16 residues long. The CDR3, as DNA: TGTGCCACCCGACGAGGGGGGGGGTTTAGCAATCAGCCCCAGCATTTT. Its translation is CATRRGGGFSNQPQHF.

V and J are TRBV6-1 and TRBJ2-5; D not certain. This CDR3 comprises 14 residues. Deletions cut 3 bases from V and 4 bases from J, with 12 bases between. Germline CDR1 and CDR2: MNHNS and SASEGT. For the CDR3, the DNA is TGTGCCAGCAGTGATTTGGTGGGGTCAGAGACCCAGTACTTC. It translates to CASSDLVGSETQYF.